This passage covers 14 T cell receptor beta chains from one sample sequenced in a study of T cell responses to AZD1222 COVID-19 vaccine. Repertoires were generated with immunoSEQ multiplex PCR, while TCRdb's copy carries only in-frame clones and drops some. Altogether around 65,000 clones are present, roughly 80% being singletons, with the ten largest covering roughly an eighth. The specimen was peripheral blood, collected on day 0 of AZD1222 vaccination. These receptors were taken from an adult in good health.

The chain is built from TRBV7-6 and TRBJ2-7; the match to TRBD2 covers 7 bases. CDR1 is SGHVS, CDR2 FNYEAQ, per germline. The CDR3 is 16 amino acids. V shed 7 bases and J 3 bases; nucleotides not matched to a gene: 15. The DNA of the CDR3 is TGTGCCAGCACCCGGACCTTTGGCAGGGAGGGCTACGAGCAGTACTTC. Its protein product is CASTRTFGREGYEQYF.

This clone was recorded once. The gene calls are TRBV7-2 and TRBJ1-2, with 7 bases fitting TRBD1. From germline, CDR1 is SGHTA and CDR2 FQGNSA. The junction had 13 bases not matched to a gene; V was cut back by 5 bases and J by 1 base. This CDR3 contains 17 residues. For the CDR3, the DNA is TGTGCCAGCAGCCCTCAACCCGGGACAGCCCTTAACTATGGCTACACCTTC. Its translation: CASSPQPGTALNYGYTF.

This sequence joins TRBV14 and TRBJ1-6; TRBD1 is a possible D gene (5 bases). Germline V gives CDR1 SGHDN, CDR2 FVKESK. CDR3 length equals 14 residues. The germline V and J ends were trimmed by 1 base and 6 bases, with 7 bases remaining between them. The CDR3 protein is CASSQGQLNSPLHF. CDR3 coding DNA: TGTGCCAGCAGCCAAGGACAGCTTAATTCACCCCTCCACTTT.

This clone was seen only a few times. The chain recombines TRBV4-1 with TRBJ1-5; tentative D call: TRBD1 (6 bases). V dropped 6 bases and J dropped 2 bases, with 11 bases sitting between them. The length of the CDR3 is 14 residues. The germline V gene encodes CDR1 MGHRA and CDR2 YSYEKL. CDR3 sequence reads: CASSYRDGNQPQHF. The CDR3 DNA reads as TGCGCCAGCAGTTACAGGGATGGCAATCAGCCCCAGCATTTT.

J is TRBJ2-3 and V is TRBV24-1, with D perhaps TRBD1 or TRBD2 (5 bases each). Germline-derived CDR1 and CDR2 are KGHDR and SFDVKD. The CDR3 contains 15 residues. V lost 3 bases and J lost 5, with 14 bases in between. Written as DNA, the CDR3 is TGTGCCACCAGTGATAGCAGGGCGGGCGAAGATACGCAGTATTTT. It yields the protein CATSDSRAGEDTQYF.

The rearrangement links TRBV2 to TRBJ1-1; the D is unclear. Looked up from germline, CDR1 is SNHLY and CDR2 is FYNNEI. The V gene lost 4 bases and the J gene lost 7 bases, with 13 bases spanning the gap. The CDR3 has 13 residues. The CDR3 sequence: CASSAGRRFEAFF. The CDR3 bases are TGTGCCAGCAGTGCTGGGAGACGATTTGAAGCTTTCTTT.

The J gene is TRBJ1-2, the V gene TRBV6-5, with 8 bases matching TRBD1. The CDR3 is 15 amino acids. CDR1 and CDR2 from the germline V gene are MNHEY and SVGAGI. J was trimmed by 4 bases and V by 2 bases; bases with no gene match: 6. For the CDR3, the DNA is TGTGCCAGCAGTTACCGGACAGGGAAGCCCTATGGCTACACCTTC. Protein product: CASSYRTGKPYGYTF.

The J gene is TRBJ2-1, the V gene TRBV28; the match to TRBD2 covers 12 bases. The V gene's germline CDR1 is MDHEN and CDR2 SYDVKM. The CDR3 sequence is 18 residues long. V trimming: 3 bases; J trimming: 1 base; junction bases outside the gene matches: 7. The CDR3 protein is CASSFELAGGLSYNEQFF. CDR3 sequence (DNA): TGTGCCAGCAGTTTCGAACTAGCGGGAGGACTTTCCTACAATGAGCAGTTCTTC.

Turning to this clone: The same CDR3 also results from other DNA sequences found in this sample. The rearrangement links TRBV6-4 to TRBJ1-1; no clear D. The V end was cut by 0 bases, the J end by 5 bases, with 10 bases between. The germline V gene has CDR1 MRHNA and CDR2 SNTAGT. The CDR3 contains 14 residues. DNA for the CDR3: TGTGCCAGCAGTGACTCGAGTCGGGGTACTGAAGCTTTCTTT. This codes for CASSDSSRGTEAFF.

The chain links TRBV28 to TRBJ2-7; D gene uncertain. The CDR3 is made up of 12 amino acids. V was shortened by 6 bases and J by 2 bases, with 8 bases between the two germline ends. Germline CDR1 reads MDHEN; CDR2 reads SYDVKM. The CDR3 sequence: CASSPGTYEQYF. CDR3 DNA sequence: TGTGCCAGCAGCCCTGGGACCTACGAGCAGTACTTC.

This clone showed up just once. This sequence joins TRBV19 and TRBJ2-1, with 13 nucleotides matching TRBD2. CDR1 LNHDA and CDR2 SQIVND come from the germline V gene (reference sequence). This CDR3 has 18 amino acids. Trimming took 5 bases from V and 0 from J; bases not matched to a gene: 7. CDR3 DNA: TGTGCCAGTAGTCCACTAGCGGGGGGGAAAAGCTCCTACAATGAGCAGTTCTTC. It codes for CASSPLAGGKSSYNEQFF.

This sequence joins TRBV5-4 and TRBJ1-2; D gene unclear. The CDR3 loop spans 15 amino acids. Germline CDR1 and CDR2: SGHNT and YYREEE (reference sequence). The V gene lost 4 bases and the J gene lost 3 bases, with 16 bases spanning the gap. The CDR3 region is CASSPGSGGDYGYTF. The CDR3 bases are TGTGCCAGCAGCCCCGGGAGCGGCGGGGACTATGGCTACACCTTC.

This chain uses TRBV5-1 with TRBJ1-4, with a tentative D call TRBD1 (5 bases). The V end was cut by 4 bases, the J end by 8 bases, with 21 bases between. Germline CDR1 SGHRS, CDR2 YFSETQ. The CDR3 is 16 amino acids. CDR3 protein: CASSPAPGARGEKLFF. CDR3 DNA sequence: TGCGCCAGCAGCCCGGCCCCCGGGGCCCGAGGGGAAAAACTGTTTTTT.

This sequence joins TRBV27 and TRBJ2-7; unclear D gene. The CDR3 consists of 13 residues. CDR1 is MNHEY and CDR2 is SMNVEV in the germline V gene (reference sequence). V was trimmed by 2 bases and J by 7 bases, leaving 12 bases between them. CDR3 sequence: CASSLTPLLEQYF. In nucleotides, the CDR3 is TGTGCCAGCAGTTTAACTCCCCTCCTGGAGCAGTACTTC.